The T cell receptor beta chain under discussion was sequenced for a study of blood T cells in healthy people across ages. Findings and limits, study-wide: Calculation of diversity from one million T cells yielded estimates considered to be underestimates.

Germline assignment: CDR1 MNHEY and CDR2 SMNVEV (reference sequence). Trimming removed 5 bases from V and 4 bases from J, with 16 bases in between. The CDR3 extends over 15 amino acids. The use of a sample-barcoded 5' primer and a J-beta primer mix characterized a second PCR of about 7 to 12 cycles. Sequencing recovered at least 2.5 million CDR3-containing paired-end reads from each sample. Each CDR3 protein is one row after TCRdb ran MiXCR on the 5' RACE reads. The sample consists of 1.5 million to 1.8 million distinct CDR3 sequences, approximately 39% of them appearing once. To note about this clonotype: Its antigen is currently unknown.

The TCR originated in a woman aged 18-29 years in good health. Material: blood. J is TRBJ2-3 and V is TRBV27; D unresolved. Written as DNA, the CDR3 is TGTGCCAGCAGTCCCTCGACGCGCTTTCCAGATACGCAGTATTTT. Amino acid sequence: CASSPSTRFPDTQYF.